One sample yielded the 25 T cell receptor beta chains listed below, sequenced in a study of blood T cell repertoires in COVID-19. The assay was immunoSEQ multiplex PCR, and TCRdb's table has in-frame clones only and misses some. The sample holds 200,000 or so clones, around 89% seen once. Sequencing input: peripheral blood. These receptors came from a man aged 30 to 45 with COVID-19, enrolled during active disease.

As to this clone: At the DNA level, this CDR3 is encoded by other sequences in the same sample as well. The chain recombines TRBV5-4 with TRBJ1-4; 8 nucleotides agree with TRBD1. The CDR3 has 14 residues. Germline V gene lookup returns CDR1 SGHNT and CDR2 YYREEE (reference sequence). With 2 bases clipped from V and 3 bases from J, the junction kept 0 bases outside the gene matches. This CDR3 is CASSLQGANEKLFF. CDR3 coding DNA: TGTGCCAGCAGCTTACAGGGGGCTAATGAAAAACTGTTTTTT.

This clone was recorded a few times. This CDR3 reads CASSIRGLADTQYF. In nucleotides, the CDR3 is TGTGCCAGCAGCATCAGGGGGCTGGCAGATACGCAGTATTTT. The chain joins TRBV11-2 to TRBJ2-3, with 8 bases identical to TRBD1. Germline V gene lookup returns CDR1 SGHAT and CDR2 FQNNGV. J gave up 4 bases and V 5 bases, and 5 bases lay outside the gene matches. This CDR3 has 14 residues. Full variable domain (remainder filled in from reference TRBV11-2 and TRBJ2-3): EAGVAQSPRYKIIEKRQSVAFWCNPISGHATLYWYQQILGQGPKLLIQFQNNGVVDDSQLPKDRFSAERLKGVDSTLKIQPAKLEDSAVYLCASSIRGLADTQYFGPGTRLTVL.

V is TRBV7-6 and J is TRBJ1-4, with 7 positions matching TRBD1. V gave up 3 bases and J gave up 5 bases; unmatched junction bases: 12. Germline CDR1 is SGHVS and CDR2 is FNYEAQ. The CDR3 is 17 amino acids. The CDR3 DNA reads TGTGCCAGCAGCTTGGGGAGGAACAGGGGCCAAAATGAAAAACTGTTTTTT. Its protein is CASSLGRNRGQNEKLFF. Variable domain in full (rest from reference TRBV7-6 and TRBJ1-4): GAGVSQSPRYKVTKRGQDVALRCDPISGHVSLYWYRQALGQGPEFLTYFNYEAQQDKSGLPNDRFSAERPEGSISTLTIQRTEQRDSAMYRCASSLGRNRGQNEKLFFGSGTQLSVL.

The V gene is TRBV5-4, the J gene TRBJ2-3, with 15 bases lining up with TRBD2. This CDR3 contains 15 residues. J lost 5 bases, V lost 5 bases, and 3 bases had no gene match. Germline CDR1 and CDR2: SGHNT and YYREEE (reference sequence). The CDR3 DNA reads as TGTGCCAGCAGTCGGACTAGCGGGAGGGAAGATACGCAGTATTTT. It is translated as CASSRTSGREDTQYF.

This sequence joins TRBV6-5 and TRBJ1-1; no reliable D call. The V end was cut by 0 bases, the J end by 11 bases, with 16 bases between. The CDR3 spans 14 residues. The V gene's germline CDR1 is MNHEY and CDR2 SVGAGI. CDR3 in amino acids: CASSYSTQVGAAFF. CDR3 coding DNA: TGTGCCAGCAGTTACTCGACTCAGGTGGGAGCGGCTTTCTTT.

The chain recombines TRBV7-2 with TRBJ1-2; 9 bases map to TRBD1. This CDR3 region has 14 residues. V was pared by 5 bases and J by 5 bases, with 6 bases of the junction left unmatched. The germline gives CDR1 SGHTA, CDR2 FQGNSA. This chain's CDR3 is CASSPRDRVYGYTF. For the CDR3, the DNA is TGTGCCAGCAGCCCGCGGGACAGGGTTTATGGCTACACCTTC.

V and J are TRBV7-8 and TRBJ2-7; D remains unclear. This CDR3 has 11 residues. CDR1 SGHVS and CDR2 FQNEAQ come from the germline V gene. V was trimmed by 5 bases and J by 2 bases, leaving 4 bases between them. CDR3 DNA: TGTGCCAGCAGCGCGACCTACGAGCAGTACTTC. Encoded protein: CASSATYEQYF.

This clone was recorded once. The V gene is TRBV28, the J gene TRBJ1-4; tentative D call: TRBD1 (5 bases). Trimming removed 5 bases from V and 3 bases from J, with 13 bases in between. This CDR3 is 15 amino acids long. Germline values: CDR1 MDHEN, CDR2 SYDVKM. The CDR3 DNA reads TGTGCCAGCAGTCCCGGGGGAGGGTCTAATGAAAAACTGTTTTTT. It is translated as CASSPGGGSNEKLFF. Drawing the rest from reference TRBV28 and TRBJ1-4, the complete variable domain is DVKVTQSSRYLVKRTGEKVFLECVQDMDHENMFWYRQDPGLGLRLIYFSYDVKMKEKGDIPEGYSVSREKKERFSLILESASTNQTSMYLCASSPGGGSNEKLFFGSGTQLSVL.

The V call is TRBV10-3, the J call TRBJ1-4; D call uncertain. The CDR3 loop spans 15 amino acids. The V and J ends lost 3 bases and 8 bases respectively, with 16 bases between them. Germline CDR1 and CDR2: ENHRY and SYGVKD. This chain's CDR3 is CAISDLGGRNEKLFF. The CDR3 coding sequence is TGTGCCATCAGTGATTTGGGAGGAAGAAACGAAAAACTGTTTTTT.

The chain uses TRBV4-2 and TRBJ2-6; maybe TRBD2 (5 bases). Germline lookup yields CDR1 LGHNA and CDR2 YNFKEQ. This CDR3 contains 17 residues. The V gene lost 0 bases and the J gene lost 1 base, with 10 bases spanning the gap. CDR3 in amino acids: CASSQDSTSSGANVLTF. The CDR3 DNA sequence: TGTGCCAGCAGCCAAGACTCCACTAGTTCTGGGGCCAACGTCCTGACTTTC.

This chain joins TRBV20-1 and TRBJ1-5; 7 nucleotides agree with TRBD1. V gave up 5 bases and J gave up 3 bases; unmatched junction bases: 4. The CDR3 is 13 amino acids. CDR1 is DFQATT, CDR2 SNEGSKA, per germline (reference sequence). The CDR3 DNA sequence: TGCAGTGCTCGTGACAGGGCCAATCAGCCCCAGCATTTT. It codes for CSARDRANQPQHF.

This rearrangement joins TRBV19 to TRBJ1-5, with 9 bases fitting TRBD1. The CDR3 covers 15 residues. Trimming removed 5 bases from V and 1 base from J; junction bases left unmatched: 3. From germline, CDR1 is LNHDA and CDR2 SQIVND (reference sequence). The CDR3 region has the DNA TGTGCCAGTAGTGCAGACAGGGGGAGCAATCAGCCCCAGCATTTT. Its translation is CASSADRGSNQPQHF. Supplemented by reference TRBV19 and TRBJ1-5, the full variable domain reads DGGITQSPKYLFRKEGQNVTLSCEQNLNHDAMYWYRQDPGQGLRLIYYSQIVNDFQKGDIAEGYSVSREKKESFPLTVTSAQKNPTAFYLCASSADRGSNQPQHFGDGTRLSIL.

This chain joins TRBV27 and TRBJ1-2, with TRBD1 identical over 8 bases. Germline values: CDR1 MNHEY, CDR2 SMNVEV (reference sequence). V was pared by 7 bases and J by 6 bases, with 4 bases of the junction left unmatched. The length of the CDR3 is 12 residues. This chain's CDR3 is CASTGGVNGYTF. Written as DNA, the CDR3 is TGTGCCAGCACAGGGGGCGTAAATGGCTACACCTTC.

The J gene is TRBJ2-4, the V gene TRBV19; 10 bases match TRBD1. The germline gives CDR1 LNHDA, CDR2 SQIVND (reference sequence). V was pared by 4 bases and J by 0 bases, with 3 bases of the junction left unmatched. The CDR3 has 16 amino acids. The CDR3 DNA sequence: TGTGCCAGTAGTAGGACAGGGGGTGAAGCCAAAAACATTCAGTACTTC. It is translated as CASSRTGGEAKNIQYF.

This clone appeared a single time. The chain is built from TRBV5-1 and TRBJ2-7; 8 positions match TRBD1. This CDR3 has 14 amino acids. Germline CDR1 SGHRS, CDR2 YFSETQ. J lost 5 bases, V lost 4 bases, and 8 bases had no gene match. The CDR3 is CASSLGQGYNEQYF. The CDR3 nucleotides read TGCGCCAGCAGCCTCGGACAGGGTTACAACGAGCAGTACTTC.

In nucleotides, the CDR3 is TGTGCCAGCAGCTTAGTGGCAGGGGGCTTCAACGAGCAGTACTTC. This sequence encodes CASSLVAGGFNEQYF. The chain combines TRBV11-2 with TRBJ2-7, with 8 bases that match TRBD1. Trimming removed 1 base from V and 5 bases from J; junction bases left unmatched: 7. Per germline, CDR1 SGHAT and CDR2 FQNNGV. The CDR3 contains 15 residues.

The V gene is TRBV7-2, the J gene TRBJ2-7; 7 bases match TRBD1. In germline, CDR1 is SGHTA, CDR2 FQGNSA. The CDR3 length is 15 residues. J was trimmed by 2 bases and V by 1 base; bases with no gene match: 5. The CDR3 reads CASSLVGTATYEQYF. CDR3 sequence (DNA): TGTGCCAGCAGCTTAGTGGGGACAGCGACCTACGAGCAGTACTTC.

The V gene is TRBV12-3 or TRBV12-4, the J gene TRBJ1-1; the D gene is possibly TRBD1 (6 bases). Trimming shortened V by 5 bases and J by 9 bases, and 10 bases separated the two germline ends. The CDR3 is made up of 11 amino acids. The CDR3 sequence is CASSETGKAFF. The CDR3, as DNA: TGTGCCAGCAGTGAAACAGGGAAAGCTTTCTTT.

This clone has a single count. V and J are TRBV5-6 and TRBJ2-3, with D possibly matching TRBD2 (7 bases). The CDR3 is 15 residues long. V was shortened by 1 base and J by 1 base, with 10 bases between the two germline ends. CDR1 is SGHDT and CDR2 is YYEEEE in the germline V gene. The CDR3 region has the DNA TGTGCCAGCAGCTTGTGGGGGGGCGGCACAGATACGCAGTATTTT. Its translation: CASSLWGGGTDTQYF.

The J gene is TRBJ2-2, the V gene TRBV19; 8 bases agree with TRBD1. CDR1 is LNHDA and CDR2 is SQIVND in the germline V gene (reference sequence). The CDR3 totals 16 residues. Germline trimming cut 4 bases from V and 1 base from J; bases unmatched to any gene: 5. The CDR3 protein is CASSTVTGGNTGELFF. DNA of the CDR3: TGTGCCAGTAGTACGGTTACAGGGGGGAACACCGGGGAGCTGTTTTTT.

The V and J genes are TRBV10-3 and TRBJ2-7, with a tentative D call TRBD2 (6 bases). Per germline, CDR1 ENHRY and CDR2 SYGVKD. The V gene lost 4 bases and the J gene lost 4 bases, with 11 bases spanning the gap. This CDR3 has 13 amino acids. In DNA form, the CDR3 reads TGTGCCATCAGTGGGGACTTATCTTACGAGCAGTACTTC. Protein: CAISGDLSYEQYF.

V and J are TRBV24-1 and TRBJ1-2, with D unclear. Per the germline V gene, CDR1 is KGHDR and CDR2 is SFDVKD. Between the trimmed V and J ends, which lost 0 bases and 6 bases, there was a span of 10 bases. The CDR3 runs to 14 residues. The DNA of the CDR3 is TGTGCCACCAGTGATTTGCCGGGGTTGGATGGCTACACCTTC. It specifies CATSDLPGLDGYTF.

The chain recombines TRBV15 with TRBJ2-1, with TRBD2 identical over 13 bases. The CDR3 runs 17 residues. Germline V gene data show CDR1 as LNHNV and CDR2 as YYDKDF (reference sequence). J lost 4 bases, V lost 5 bases, and 8 bases had no gene match. The CDR3 DNA is TGTGCCACCAGCGGTGGGACTAGCGGGAAAGGTTACAATGAGCAGTTCTTC. This encodes CATSGGTSGKGYNEQFF.

The CDR3, as DNA: TGTGCCGCCAGTCGGGCACAGGGGGCATGGAATGAGCAGTTCTTC. Protein sequence: CAASRAQGAWNEQFF. The chain links TRBV30 to TRBJ2-1, with 9 bases lining up with TRBD1. J gave up 7 bases and V 8 bases, and 15 bases lay outside the gene matches. Germline V lookup: CDR1 GTSNPN, CDR2 SVGIG (reference sequence). This CDR3 has 15 amino acids.

This sequence joins TRBV12-3 or TRBV12-4 and TRBJ2-1; D perhaps matches TRBD2 (6 bases). CDR3 size: 12 residues. Deletions cut 1 base from V and 12 bases from J, with 10 bases between. For the CDR3, the DNA is TGTGCCAGCAGTTTAGTCGGGGGTCCGCAGTTCTTC. Protein: CASSLVGGPQFF.